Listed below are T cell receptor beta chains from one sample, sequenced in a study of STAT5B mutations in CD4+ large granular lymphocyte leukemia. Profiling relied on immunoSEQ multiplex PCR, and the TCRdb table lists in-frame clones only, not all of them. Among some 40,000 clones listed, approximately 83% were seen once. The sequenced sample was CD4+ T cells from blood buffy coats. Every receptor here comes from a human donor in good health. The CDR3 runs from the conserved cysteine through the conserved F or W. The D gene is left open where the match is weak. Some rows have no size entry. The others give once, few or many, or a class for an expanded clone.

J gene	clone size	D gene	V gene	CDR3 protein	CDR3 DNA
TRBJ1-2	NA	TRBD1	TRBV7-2	CASSLYEGANYGYTF	TGTGCCAGCAGCTTATACGAGGGGGCGAACTATGGCTACACCTTC
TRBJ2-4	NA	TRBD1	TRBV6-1	CASIDRVMYF	TGTGCCAGCATCGACAGGGTAATGTACTTC
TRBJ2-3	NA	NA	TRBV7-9	CASSLAGPSTDTQYF	TGTGCCAGCAGCTTAGCCGGACCGAGCACAGATACGCAGTATTTT
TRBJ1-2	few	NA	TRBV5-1	CASSPTGQMNYGYTF	TGCGCCAGCAGCCCTACTGGACAGATGAACTATGGCTACACCTTC
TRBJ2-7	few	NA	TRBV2	CASRTHPYEQYF	TGTGCCAGCCGGACGCACCCCTACGAGCAGTACTTC
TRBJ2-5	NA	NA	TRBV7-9	CASSSLRQTQYF	TGTGCCAGCAGCTCCCTCAGGCAGACCCAGTACTTC
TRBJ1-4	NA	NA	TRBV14	CASSQGTIVNEKLFF	TGTGCCAGCAGCCAAGGAACGATCGTTAATGAAAAACTGTTTTTT
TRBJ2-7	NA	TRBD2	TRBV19	CASSIKSGRAYEQYF	TGTGCCAGTAGTATAAAAAGCGGGAGGGCCTACGAGCAGTACTTC
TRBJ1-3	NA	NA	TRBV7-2	CASSLSRPDGGNTIYF	TGTGCCAGCAGCTTATCGAGGCCAGATGGAGGAAACACCATATATTTT
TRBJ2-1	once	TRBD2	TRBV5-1	CASSLASGAYNEQFF	TGCGCCAGCAGCTTGGCTAGCGGGGCTTACAATGAGCAGTTCTTC
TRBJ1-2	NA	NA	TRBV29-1	CSGGSPIGYTF	TGCAGCGGTGGGAGTCCCATTGGCTACACCTTC
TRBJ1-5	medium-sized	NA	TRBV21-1	CASSKPNQPQHF	TGTGCCAGCAGCAAACCGAATCAGCCCCAGCATTTT
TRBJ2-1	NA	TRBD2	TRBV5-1	CASSVLAGSYNEQFF	TGCGCCAGCAGCGTACTAGCGGGTTCCTACAATGAGCAGTTCTTC
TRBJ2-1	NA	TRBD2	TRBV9	CASSVGVSGGYNEQFF	TGTGCCAGCAGCGTAGGAGTTAGCGGGGGTTACAATGAGCAGTTCTTC
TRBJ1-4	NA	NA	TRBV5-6	CASSLRVSTNEKLFF	TGTGCCAGCAGCCTCAGGGTGTCAACTAATGAAAAACTGTTTTTT
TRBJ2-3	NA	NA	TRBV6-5	CASSPKSDTQYF	TGTGCCAGCAGTCCTAAATCAGATACGCAGTATTTT
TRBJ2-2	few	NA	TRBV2	CASISDWTGELFF	TGTGCCAGCATCTCGGACTGGACGGGGGAGCTGTTTTTT
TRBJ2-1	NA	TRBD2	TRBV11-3	CASSRRLAGMGEQFF	TGTGCCAGCAGCCGAAGACTAGCGGGAATGGGTGAGCAGTTCTTC
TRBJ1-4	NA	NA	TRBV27	CASSLEGEKLFF	TGTGCCAGCAGTTTAGAGGGCGAAAAACTGTTTTTT
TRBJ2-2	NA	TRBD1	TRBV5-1	CASSPGQGSLSPGELFF	TGCGCCAGCAGCCCCGGACAGGGCAGTTTAAGTCCCGGGGAGCTGTTTTTT
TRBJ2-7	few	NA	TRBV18	CASSPLPGNEQYF	TGTGCCAGCTCACCCCTCCCAGGGAACGAGCAGTACTTC
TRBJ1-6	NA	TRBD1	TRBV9	CASSAGQGLNSPLHF	TGTGCCAGCAGCGCGGGACAGGGCCTTAATTCACCCCTCCACTTT
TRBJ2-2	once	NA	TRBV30	CAWSVTSYTGELFF	TGTGCCTGGAGTGTAACTAGCTACACCGGGGAGCTGTTTTTT
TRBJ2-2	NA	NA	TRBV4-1	CASSQDRRELFF	TGCGCCAGCAGCCAAGATCGGAGGGAGCTGTTTTTT
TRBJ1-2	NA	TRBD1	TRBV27	CATRTGLDPSYGYTF	TGTGCCACCCGGACAGGCCTAGACCCCTCCTATGGCTACACCTTC
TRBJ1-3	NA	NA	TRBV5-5	CASSFWTSEGNTIYF	TGTGCCAGCAGCTTCTGGACGTCGGAAGGAAACACCATATATTTT
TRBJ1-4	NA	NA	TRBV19	CASSMGAKLFF	TGTGCCAGTAGTATGGGGGCGAAACTGTTTTTT
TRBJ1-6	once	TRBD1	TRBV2	CASSGQVANSPLHF	TGTGCCAGCAGCGGACAGGTAGCGAATTCACCCCTCCACTTT
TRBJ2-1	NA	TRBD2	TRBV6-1	CASSEVGLAGVRNEQFF	TGTGCCAGCAGTGAAGTGGGACTAGCGGGAGTTCGCAATGAGCAGTTCTTC
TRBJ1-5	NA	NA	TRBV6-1	CASSGRQPQHF	TGTGCCAGCAGTGGCCGTCAGCCCCAGCATTTT
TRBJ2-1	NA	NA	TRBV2	CASSALVNEQFF	TGTGCCAGCAGCGCCCTAGTCAATGAGCAGTTCTTC
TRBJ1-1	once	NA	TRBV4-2	CASSLGAGNTEAFF	TGTGCCAGCAGCTTAGGAGCCGGTAACACTGAAGCTTTCTTT
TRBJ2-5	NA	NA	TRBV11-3	CASSLGGARETQYF	TGTGCCAGCAGCTTAGGGGGGGCGCGGGAGACCCAGTACTTC
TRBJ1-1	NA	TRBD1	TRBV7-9	CASSPGTGGWSNTEAFF	TGTGCCAGCAGCCCCGGGACAGGGGGTTGGTCGAACACTGAAGCTTTCTTT
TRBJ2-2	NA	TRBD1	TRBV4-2	CASSTGVIDTGELFF	TGTGCCAGCAGCACAGGGGTTATCGACACCGGGGAGCTGTTTTTT
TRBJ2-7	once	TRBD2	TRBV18	CASSQRTSGSYEQYF	TGTGCCAGCTCCCAAAGGACTAGCGGGAGCTACGAGCAGTACTTC
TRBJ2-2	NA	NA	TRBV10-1	CASSRALTGELFF	TGCGCCAGCAGCAGGGCTCTCACCGGGGAGCTGTTTTTT
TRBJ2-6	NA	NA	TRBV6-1	CASSQSSSGANVLTF	TGTGCCAGCAGCCAGTCTTCCTCTGGGGCCAACGTCCTGACTTTC
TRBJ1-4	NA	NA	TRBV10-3	CAISDTGNEKLFF	TGTGCCATCAGTGATACGGGGAATGAAAAACTGTTTTTT
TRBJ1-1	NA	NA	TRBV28	CASSRRSISLNTEAFF	TGTGCCAGCAGCCGGCGAAGCATTAGCTTAAACACTGAAGCTTTCTTT
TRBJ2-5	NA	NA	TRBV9	CASSVGGQVQETQYF	TGTGCCAGCAGCGTAGGGGGGCAGGTCCAAGAGACCCAGTACTTC
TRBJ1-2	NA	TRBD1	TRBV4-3	CASSQDRGSGYTF	TGCGCCAGCAGCCAAGACAGGGGGAGTGGCTACACCTTC
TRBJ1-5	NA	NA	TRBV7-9	CASSQTWDQPQHF	TGTGCCAGCAGTCAAACCTGGGACCAGCCCCAGCATTTT
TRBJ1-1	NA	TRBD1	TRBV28	CASSLDRGRMNTEAFF	TGTGCCAGCAGTTTGGACAGGGGGAGGATGAACACTGAAGCTTTCTTT
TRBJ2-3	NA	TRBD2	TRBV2	CASIPRTSGSRTDTQYF	TGTGCCAGCATCCCACGGACTAGCGGGAGCCGGACAGATACGCAGTATTTT
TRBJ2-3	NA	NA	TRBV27	CASSSTDTQYF	TGTGCCAGCAGTTCAACAGATACGCAGTATTTT
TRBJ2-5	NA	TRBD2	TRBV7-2	CASSLGVAGGPWETQYF	TGTGCCAGCAGCTTAGGGGTAGCGGGAGGGCCATGGGAGACCCAGTACTTC
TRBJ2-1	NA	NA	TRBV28	CASSLIWGKSSYNEQFF	TGTGCCAGCAGTTTAATTTGGGGGAAGAGCTCCTACAATGAGCAGTTCTTC
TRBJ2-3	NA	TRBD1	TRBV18	CASSRTGITDTQYF	TGTGCCAGCTCACGGACAGGGATCACAGATACGCAGTATTTT
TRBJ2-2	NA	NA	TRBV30	CAWSSTGSGELFF	TGTGCCTGGAGTTCTACAGGTTCCGGGGAGCTGTTTTTT
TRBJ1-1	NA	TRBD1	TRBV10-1	CARGQGPEAFF	TGCGCCAGAGGACAGGGACCTGAAGCTTTCTTT
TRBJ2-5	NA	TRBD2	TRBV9	CASSVEGLAGMETQYF	TGTGCCAGCAGCGTAGAGGGACTAGCGGGAATGGAGACCCAGTACTTC
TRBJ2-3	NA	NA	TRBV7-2	CASSLGPAGLSTDTQYF	TGTGCCAGCAGCTTAGGTCCAGCGGGCCTAAGCACAGATACGCAGTATTTT
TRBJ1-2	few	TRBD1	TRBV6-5	CASRGTGFSYGYTF	TGTGCCAGCAGGGGGACAGGGTTTAGCTATGGCTACACCTTC
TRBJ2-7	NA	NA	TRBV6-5	CASSYARGQPYEQYF	TGTGCCAGCAGTTACGCTCGTGGACAGCCCTACGAGCAGTACTTC
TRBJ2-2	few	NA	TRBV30	CAWSLLNTGELFF	TGTGCCTGGAGTCTCCTTAACACCGGGGAGCTGTTTTTT